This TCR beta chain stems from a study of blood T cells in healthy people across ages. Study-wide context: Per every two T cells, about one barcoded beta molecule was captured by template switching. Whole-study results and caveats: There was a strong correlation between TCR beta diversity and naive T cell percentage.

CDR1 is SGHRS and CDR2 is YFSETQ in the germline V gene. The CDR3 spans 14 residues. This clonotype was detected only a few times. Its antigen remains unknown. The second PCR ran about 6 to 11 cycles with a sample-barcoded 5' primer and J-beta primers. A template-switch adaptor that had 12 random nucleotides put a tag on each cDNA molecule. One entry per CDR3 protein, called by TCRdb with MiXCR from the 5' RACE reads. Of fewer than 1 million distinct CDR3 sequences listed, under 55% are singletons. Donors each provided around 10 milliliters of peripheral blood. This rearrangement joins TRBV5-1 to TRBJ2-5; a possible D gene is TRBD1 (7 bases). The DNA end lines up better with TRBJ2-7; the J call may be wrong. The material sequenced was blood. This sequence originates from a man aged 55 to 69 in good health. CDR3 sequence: CASSFRGRTYEQYF. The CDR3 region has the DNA TGCGCCAGCAGCTTCAGGGGGAGGACATACGAGCAGTACTTC.